Sequencing of this T cell receptor (beta chain) was carried out in a study of blood T cells in healthy people across ages. Using a J-beta primer mix together with a sample-barcoded 5' primer, a second PCR was run for roughly 7 to 11 cycles. TCRdb called the 5' RACE reads again in MiXCR, with one record for every CDR3 protein. The sample contains 1.5 million to 2 million distinct CDR3 sequences, roughly 27% of which appear only once. Study results and caveats: Diversity was higher, and naive CD4+ cells more numerous, in long-lived donors than in aged donors.

This CDR3 has 13 amino acids. Trimming shortened V by 2 bases and J by 9 bases, and 11 bases separated the two germline ends. The sample holds a few counts of this clonotype. Its antigen is not known. The specimen sequenced was blood. V usage is TRBV12-3 or TRBV12-4 and J usage is TRBJ2-1; no reliable D call. This TCR derives from a woman aged 25 to 39 in good health. The CDR3 region is CASSLTTVGEQFF. The CDR3 region has the DNA TGTGCCAGCAGTTTAACCACAGTGGGTGAGCAGTTCTTC.